This T cell receptor beta chain stems from a study of human T cells and chemical hapten exposure. Across the study: Patch tests delivered 0.01% DPC to the upper back and were evaluated at 6 days. Overall study findings and caveats: More PT1 expanded TCRs went with higher patch test scores. Alopecia affected the donors, so their immune response may differ from healthy people's. DPC sensitization produced no change in TCRs with frequency above 1 in 1000.

A single record per CDR3 protein comes from TCRdb applying MiXCR to the RACE reads. The sample contains about 350,000 distinct CDR3 sequences, around 6% of which appear only once. The CDR3 extends over 17 amino acids. The time point was: patch test 2, 6 weeks after DPC sensitization. Treatment specified: therapeutic diphenylcyclopropenone sensitization with weekly scalp DPC. This clonotype was picked up a small number of times. As yet, its antigen is unknown. Specimen: whole blood, collected in connection with sensitization to the hapten diphenylcyclopropenone (DPC). The clonotype was recovered from a woman younger than 35 with alopecia areata. Some clones in this sample may be carry-over from other donors' samples. V and J are TRBV21-1 and TRBJ2-7; no DNA check was done on the table's D call, TRBD1. TRBV21-1 is a listed pseudogene. This CDR3 reads CASSKGVAAPIHYEQYF. DNA of the CDR3: TGTGCCAGCAGCAAAGGGGTAGCGGCCCCCATTCACTACGAGCAGTACTTC.